This T cell receptor beta chain was retrieved from a study of OX40 agonist ivuxolimab in advanced cancers. Study at large: Participants, roughly 80% male, averaged approximately 60 years of age, ranging from 23 to 79. Previous treatment with anti-PD-1, anti-PD-L1 or anti-CTLA-4 therapy was allowed; 35% to 50% had received some.

Of note for this clone: Its antigen is currently unknown.

V gave up 3 bases and J gave up 3 bases, with 14 bases separating them. The CDR3 has 15 amino acids. CDR1 is MNHEY, CDR2 SMNVEV, per germline (reference sequence). The study's findings and limits: Both CD4+ and CD8+ T cell populations in blood had undergone clonal expansion by week 6 at 0.1 to 3.0 mg/kg. Expanded peripheral T-cell antigen specificity went undetermined.

The assay was immunoSEQ multiplex PCR, and TCRdb's table has in-frame clones only and misses some. The data show 130,000 or so clones, approximately 90% seen once. The genes are TRBV27 and TRBJ1-1; D is unclear. The sequencing here drew on CD4+ or CD8+ T cells sorted from blood, taken in a trial of the OX40 agonist ivuxolimab. This clonotype was sampled from an adult with an advanced solid tumor such as melanoma, head and neck, liver or kidney cancer. In DNA, the CDR3 is TGTGCCAGCAGTTTTTCTTCCGGCTCTCACACTGAAGCTTTCTTT. It is translated as CASSFSSGSHTEAFF.